This passage covers 31 T cell receptor beta chains from one sample sequenced in a study of T-cell memory formation after mild COVID-19. Each CDR3 protein is one row after TCRdb ran MiXCR on the 5' RACE reads. The sample carries hundreds of thousands of distinct CDR3 sequences, 23% recorded once. The source material was PBMCs or a T cell subset sorted from them (not recorded which). Source of these receptors: an adult woman who had mild COVID-19 (a few samples of this study predate the infection). Cell type and time point are not known.

The gene calls are TRBV6-1 and TRBJ2-1; TRBD2 aligns across 7 bases. Germline loops: CDR1 MNHNS, CDR2 SASEGT. This CDR3 is built from 16 residues. J lost 9 bases, V lost 6 bases, and 17 bases had no gene match. CDR3 coding DNA: TGTGCCAGCAGCGAACTAGGTTGGCGGGAGTTAACTGAGCAGTTCTTC. Translating gives CASSELGWRELTEQFF.

The chain is built from TRBV18 and TRBJ1-1; maybe TRBD1 (6 bases). V shed 4 bases and J shed 0 bases, with 12 bases lying between them. The CDR3 runs to 15 residues. Germline V gene data show CDR1 as KGHSH and CDR2 as LQKENI. As DNA, the CDR3 is TGTGCCAGCTCACTCACGGACAGTATGAACACTGAAGCTTTCTTT. It specifies CASSLTDSMNTEAFF.

The chain employs TRBV7-9 and TRBJ1-1, with 7 bases fitting TRBD1. The germline V gene encodes CDR1 SEHNR and CDR2 FQNEAQ (reference sequence). V shed 5 bases, J shed 1 base, and the junction held 7 bases outside the gene matches. The CDR3 loop spans 15 amino acids. The CDR3, as DNA: TGTGCCAGCAGCCCTTTGGGACAGACGAACACTGAAGCTTTCTTT. Residues: CASSPLGQTNTEAFF.

The chain couples TRBV20-1 to TRBJ2-4; TRBD2 matches at 8 bases. CDR1 is DFQATT, CDR2 SNEGSKA, per germline (reference sequence). The V segment lost 1 base and the J segment 0 bases; nucleotides outside the gene matches: 5. The CDR3 runs to 16 residues. The CDR3 DNA reads as TGCAGTGCTAGAGCCGGGACTAGGGTAGCCAAAAACATTCAGTACTTC. Translated, it gives CSARAGTRVAKNIQYF.

The chain couples TRBV3-1 to TRBJ2-5; D is perhaps TRBD1 (5 bases). With 4 bases removed from V and 5 bases from J, the gap between germline ends came to 17 bases. The CDR3 runs 15 residues. Germline CDR1 and CDR2: LGHDT and YNNKEL (reference sequence). The CDR3: CASSRPGQGWETQYF. In DNA, the CDR3 is TGTGCCAGCAGCCGACCTGGGCAGGGATGGGAGACCCAGTACTTC.

The CDR3 protein is CASRILGGDYGYTF. The CDR3 region has the DNA TGTGCCAGCAGGATTTTAGGGGGCGACTATGGCTACACCTTC. The chain carries TRBV27 and TRBJ1-2; TRBD1 aligns across 7 bases. The CDR3 has 14 residues. The V and J ends lost 6 bases and 3 bases, in that order; junction bases with no gene match: 7. Germline V gene sequence: CDR1 MNHEY, CDR2 SMNVEV (reference sequence).

This clonotype was counted a few times. The J gene is TRBJ2-3, the V gene TRBV28, with D uncertain. This CDR3 contains 17 residues. V lost 6 bases, J lost 0 bases, and 19 bases lay in between. Germline V CDR1 and CDR2: MDHEN, SYDVKM. The CDR3: CASSSRRSITSTDTQYF. The CDR3 DNA sequence: TGTGCCAGCAGCTCACGGCGCAGTATTACTAGCACAGATACGCAGTATTTT.

This clonotype was counted a few times. The chain combines TRBV13 with TRBJ2-1; 11 bases are a match to TRBD2. This CDR3 has 16 residues. Germline values: CDR1 PRHDT, CDR2 FYEKMQ (reference sequence). The J segment lost 2 bases and the V segment lost 5 bases, leaving 5 bases of the junction unmatched. CDR3 sequence reads: CASSPPTSGTYNEQFF. In DNA, the CDR3 is TGTGCCAGCAGCCCTCCGACTAGCGGGACCTACAATGAGCAGTTCTTC.

This clonotype was detected only a few times. The chain uses TRBV20-1 and TRBJ2-5; 9 nucleotides line up with TRBD2. Germline trimming cut 0 bases from V and 4 bases from J; bases unmatched to any gene: 9. The CDR3 contains 16 residues. Germline assignment: CDR1 DFQATT and CDR2 SNEGSKA (reference sequence). CDR3 in DNA: TGCAGTGCTAGAGAGGGCGGCGGGAGGGCCACAGAGACCCAGTACTTC. This sequence encodes CSAREGGGRATETQYF.

This clonotype was found a few times. The chain carries TRBV10-3 and TRBJ1-2; D remains unclear. The CDR3 spans 18 residues. Germline V gives CDR1 ENHRY, CDR2 SYGVKD. Trimming took off 4 bases at V and 4 bases at J, with 25 bases between the two ends. The CDR3 DNA sequence: TGTGCCATCAGTGTAGGGAGTGGAAGGACTGGTCTAGGCTATGGCTACACCTTC. Translating gives CAISVGSGRTGLGYGYTF.

The chain couples TRBV5-1 to TRBJ2-1, with D uncertain. The ends were cut back, 4 bases at V and 8 bases at J, with 19 bases in the middle. This CDR3 has 15 residues. CDR1 is SGHRS and CDR2 is YFSETQ in the germline V gene. The CDR3 reads CASSTISDWFYEQFF. CDR3 in DNA: TGCGCCAGCAGCACAATAAGCGATTGGTTCTATGAGCAGTTCTTC.

This clonotype was seen a handful of times. This chain joins TRBV7-8 and TRBJ1-6; 7 positions match TRBD1. Trimming cost V 2 bases and J 9 bases; bases outside gene matches: 4. Germline loops: CDR1 SGHVS, CDR2 FQNEAQ. The CDR3 loop spans 14 amino acids. The CDR3: CASSLRQGVSPLHF. CDR3 nucleotides: TGTGCCAGCAGCTTACGGCAGGGGGTTTCACCCCTCCACTTT.

This clonotype was observed a few times. V is TRBV25-1 and J is TRBJ2-2; D remains ambiguous. This CDR3 is built from 15 residues. The germline V gene has CDR1 MGHDK and CDR2 SYGVNS. The V and J ends lost 2 bases and 3 bases respectively, with 10 bases between them. CDR3 in DNA: TGTGCCAGCAGTGAAAGCCCGTCGTACACCGGGGAGCTGTTTTTT. Its translation: CASSESPSYTGELFF.

There are a few counts of this clonotype. The chain links TRBV12-3 or TRBV12-4 to TRBJ2-3; TRBD2 agrees at 10 bases. The CDR3 length is 15 residues. Losses at the gene ends were 6 bases for V and 0 bases for J; bases not matched to a gene: 3. CDR3 in amino acids: CASRRTSGSTDTQYF. In DNA form, the CDR3 reads TGTGCCAGCAGGAGGACTAGCGGAAGCACAGATACGCAGTATTTT.

This rearrangement joins TRBV24-1 to TRBJ2-1; 9 nucleotides agree with TRBD1. The J segment lost 12 bases and the V segment lost 4 bases, leaving 6 bases of the junction unmatched. Germline CDR1 and CDR2: KGHDR and SFDVKD. The CDR3 extends over 13 amino acids. This chain's CDR3 is CATSEYPGQGQFF. DNA for the CDR3: TGTGCCACCAGTGAGTACCCGGGACAGGGGCAGTTCTTC.

There are a few counts of this clonotype. The chain joins TRBV4-1 to TRBJ2-1; 9 bases fit TRBD2. Germline assignment: CDR1 MGHRA and CDR2 YSYEKL. J was trimmed by 6 bases and V by 0 bases; bases with no gene match: 6. The CDR3 extends over 16 amino acids. The CDR3 sequence is CASSQEPAGGINEQFF. Here the CDR3 DNA reads TGCGCCAGCAGCCAAGAACCAGCGGGGGGCATCAATGAGCAGTTCTTC.

The rearrangement links TRBV27 to TRBJ2-7; no reliable D call. Trimming cost V 8 bases and J 4 bases, with 12 bases left between them. CDR1 MNHEY and CDR2 SMNVEV come from the germline V gene (reference sequence). This CDR3 contains 12 residues. CDR3 sequence reads: CASPQSEYEQYF. The CDR3 DNA reads as TGTGCCAGCCCCCAGTCCGAATACGAGCAGTACTTC.

In its sample, this clonotype was seen many times. The rearrangement uses TRBV20-1 and TRBJ2-7, with 10 bases matching TRBD2. The length of the CDR3 is 15 residues. V shed 6 bases and J 2 bases; nucleotides not matched to a gene: 10. The germline gives CDR1 DFQATT, CDR2 SNEGSKA (reference sequence). CDR3 sequence: CSAHRRLAGAYEQYF. The CDR3, as DNA: TGCAGTGCCCATCGAAGGCTAGCGGGGGCCTACGAGCAGTACTTC.

This clonotype came up once. J is TRBJ2-2 and V is TRBV7-2; unclear D gene. The ends were cut back, 4 bases at V and 2 bases at J, with 14 bases in the middle. Germline V gene data show CDR1 as SGHTA and CDR2 as FQGNSA. The CDR3 sequence is 16 residues long. The CDR3 here is CASSSSPASNTGELFF. The CDR3 bases are TGTGCCAGCAGCTCCTCTCCAGCGAGTAACACCGGGGAGCTGTTTTTT.

This clonotype was seen more than once but under ten times. The J gene is TRBJ2-7, the V gene TRBV10-2; 9 nucleotides match TRBD1. V shed 6 bases, J shed 5 bases, and the junction held 8 bases outside the gene matches. The germline CDR1 and CDR2 sequences are WSHSY and SAAADI. This CDR3 has 14 residues. The CDR3: CASSPDRGDDEQYF. CDR3 nucleotides: TGCGCCAGCAGCCCGGACAGGGGTGATGACGAGCAGTACTTC.

This clonotype was observed a few times. V is TRBV7-9 and J is TRBJ2-7; weak D call: TRBD2 (6 bases). CDR3 length: 15 residues. V was trimmed by 2 bases and J by 4 bases, leaving 15 bases between them. In germline, CDR1 is SEHNR, CDR2 FQNEAQ (reference sequence). CDR3 loop: CASSLRRDVMYEQYF. In nucleotides, the CDR3 is TGTGCCAGCAGCTTAAGGCGGGACGTGATGTACGAGCAGTACTTC.

In this sample, this clonotype turned up a few times. The V call is TRBV6-2 or TRBV6-3, the J call TRBJ1-1; D call uncertain. The CDR3 runs to 13 residues. V shed 5 bases and J shed 0 bases, with 7 bases lying between them. Germline V CDR1 and CDR2: MNHEY, SVGEGT. For the CDR3, the DNA is TGTGCCAGCAGTGGGATGGTGAACACTGAAGCTTTCTTT. Translated, it gives CASSGMVNTEAFF.

This clonotype turned up a few times. The genes are TRBV5-1 and TRBJ1-2; 8 nucleotides agree with TRBD1. This CDR3 spans 14 amino acids. The V gene end was trimmed by 4 bases and the J gene end by 0 bases; junction bases not matched to a gene: 2. The germline V gene encodes CDR1 SGHRS and CDR2 YFSETQ. CDR3 sequence (DNA): TGCGCCAGCAGCCAGGGACAGGCTAACTATGGCTACACCTTC. Translating gives CASSQGQANYGYTF.

The J gene is TRBJ2-3, the V gene TRBV3-1; 7 bases are a match to TRBD2. CDR3 size: 17 residues. Germline loops: CDR1 LGHDT, CDR2 YNNKEL (reference sequence). V was pared by 0 bases and J by 6 bases, with 12 bases of the junction left unmatched. For the CDR3, the DNA is TGTGCCAGCAGCCAAGAATCTGGGGACTACCTTCCGGATACGCAGTATTTT. Amino acids: CASSQESGDYLPDTQYF.

This clonotype has a handful of counts. The rearrangement links TRBV20-1 to TRBJ2-3; no clear D. CDR1 and CDR2 from the germline V gene are DFQATT and SNEGSKA (reference sequence). The CDR3 consists of 13 residues. Trimming took off 6 bases at V and 0 bases at J, with 10 bases between the two ends. CDR3 region: CSARLGSTDTQYF. Here the CDR3 DNA reads TGCAGTGCCCGGTTAGGGAGCACAGATACGCAGTATTTT.

The chain joins TRBV12-3 or TRBV12-4 to TRBJ2-1, with 7 bases aligning to TRBD2. V lost 3 bases to trimming and J lost 11 bases; unmatched junction nucleotides: 4. There are 12 residues in the CDR3. The CDR3, as DNA: TGTGCCAGCAGTTTTGGAGGGACTAAGCAGTTCTTC. This encodes CASSFGGTKQFF.

This clonotype was seen a few times. The rearrangement uses TRBV7-2 and TRBJ2-5; possible D gene TRBD1, 6 bases. The germline V and J ends were trimmed by 3 bases and 1 base, with 12 bases remaining between them. From germline, CDR1 is SGHTA and CDR2 FQGNSA. CDR3 length: 15 amino acids. The CDR3 loop reads CASSLGATLQETQYF. The CDR3 DNA follows: TGTGCCAGCAGCTTGGGGGCGACCCTCCAAGAGACCCAGTACTTC.

CDR3 sequence (DNA): TGTGCCAGCAGCCCTACGAGGGGAGCCTCTAGCTCCTACAATGAGCAGTTCTTC. It specifies CASSPTRGASSSYNEQFF. The chain combines TRBV7-9 with TRBJ2-1; the D gene could be TRBD1 or TRBD2 (5 bases each). The CDR3 sequence is 18 residues long. CDR1 and CDR2 from the germline V gene are SEHNR and FQNEAQ (reference sequence). V lost 5 bases and J 0 bases, leaving 20 bases between the germline ends.

The J gene is TRBJ2-7, the V gene TRBV5-1; either TRBD1 or TRBD2 may fit D (5 bases each). Deletions cut 1 base from V and 7 bases from J, with 12 bases between. The V gene's germline CDR1 is SGHRS and CDR2 YFSETQ. The CDR3 covers 13 residues. The CDR3 sequence is CASSLWGNREQYF. CDR3 DNA: TGCGCCAGCAGCTTGTGGGGGAACAGGGAGCAGTACTTC.

At least ten counts were recorded for this clonotype. The V call is TRBV5-1, the J call TRBJ2-1; 10 nucleotides line up with TRBD1. The CDR3 runs to 15 residues. In germline, CDR1 is SGHRS, CDR2 YFSETQ. The V gene end was trimmed by 4 bases and the J gene end by 4 bases; junction bases not matched to a gene: 5. CDR3 nucleotides: TGCGCCAGCAGCGCCGGGGACAGGGGTTACAATGAGCAGTTCTTC. It codes for CASSAGDRGYNEQFF.

The gene calls are TRBV24-1 and TRBJ1-1, with 8 bases aligning to TRBD1. CDR1 and CDR2 (germline): KGHDR, SFDVKD. The junction had 4 bases not matched to a gene; V was cut back by 7 bases and J by 1 base. This CDR3 is 14 amino acids long. The CDR3 protein is CATRETGANTEAFF. In DNA form, the CDR3 reads TGTGCCACCAGAGAGACAGGGGCGAACACTGAAGCTTTCTTT.